This T cell receptor beta chain originates from a study of graft-versus-host responses after intestinal transplantation. Overall study context: Grafts were multivisceral, liver-intestinal, or isolated intestinal.

On this clone itself: What it binds is not known.

V lost 0 bases, J lost 5 bases, and 7 bases lay in between. This CDR3 contains 14 residues. The V gene's germline CDR1 is SGHTA and CDR2 FQGNSA. Sequenced by immunoSEQ multiplex PCR; TCRdb stores in-frame clones only, minus some. The table includes over 65,000 clones, approximately 90% detected once. The sample here was unstimulated CD8+ T cells sorted from spleen or lymph node cells, taken before transplant. The TCR sequence derives from a human donor who was the organ donor for an intestinal transplant. This sequence joins TRBV7-2 and TRBJ1-4, with D tentatively TRBD1 (6 bases). CDR3 nucleotide sequence: TGTGCCAGCAGCTTAGCGGGACACAATGAAAAACTGTTTTTT. Its protein is CASSLAGHNEKLFF.